A selection of T cell receptor beta chains follows, all from one sample in a study of PD-L1 blockade in urothelial cancer. Profiled with immunoSEQ multiplex PCR; TCRdb holds only in-frame clones, not every one. The sample records tens of thousands of clones, 70% to 85% being singletons. Here the sequenced sample was PBMCs, taken around atezolizumab (anti-PD-L1) treatment. The receptor set was obtained from a man aged 60-69 years with urothelial cancer. CDR3s include the opening cysteine and the closing phenylalanine or tryptophan. The order of the fields is V gene, CDR3 length, clone size, J gene, D gene, CDR3 protein, CDR3 DNA. D genes are given only for firm matches. Clone size is given for some rows only: seen once, a few or many times, or a class if the clone is expanded.

V gene: TRBV19; CDR3 length: 14; clone size: NA; J gene: TRBJ2-3; D gene: TRBD1; CDR3 protein: CASLDRESTDTQYF; CDR3 DNA: TGTGCCAGTTTGGACAGGGAGAGTACAGATACGCAGTATTTT
V gene: TRBV2; CDR3 length: 12; clone size: NA; J gene: TRBJ2-3; D gene: NA; CDR3 protein: CASLGEPDTQYF; CDR3 DNA: TGTGCCAGCCTTGGGGAGCCAGATACGCAGTATTTT
V gene: TRBV27; CDR3 length: 15; clone size: NA; J gene: TRBJ2-5; D gene: NA; CDR3 protein: CASRVRAEPQETQYF; CDR3 DNA: TGTGCCAGCAGAGTGAGGGCGGAACCCCAAGAGACCCAGTACTTC
V gene: TRBV5-8; CDR3 length: 14; clone size: NA; J gene: TRBJ1-2; D gene: TRBD1; CDR3 protein: CASRLQGVGYGYTF; CDR3 DNA: TGTGCCAGCCGTTTACAGGGGGTAGGGTATGGCTACACCTTC
V gene: TRBV5-6; CDR3 length: 12; clone size: NA; J gene: TRBJ2-5; D gene: NA; CDR3 protein: CASSLLRRSEYF; CDR3 DNA: TGTGCCAGCAGCTTGCTCCGCAGGTCGGAGTACTTC
V gene: TRBV30; CDR3 length: 15; clone size: once; J gene: TRBJ2-7; D gene: NA; CDR3 protein: CAWSGTGVIGYEQYF; CDR3 DNA: TGTGCCTGGAGTGGAACGGGGGTTATCGGCTACGAGCAGTACTTC
V gene: TRBV9; CDR3 length: 14; clone size: NA; J gene: TRBJ2-2; D gene: TRBD2; CDR3 protein: CASSSGGDTGELFF; CDR3 DNA: TGTGCCAGCAGTAGCGGGGGAGACACCGGGGAGCTGTTTTTT
V gene: TRBV27; CDR3 length: 15; clone size: NA; J gene: TRBJ1-4; D gene: TRBD1; CDR3 protein: CASSLSTGPNEKLFF; CDR3 DNA: TGTGCCAGCAGTTTATCGACAGGGCCTAATGAAAAACTGTTTTTT
V gene: TRBV5-4; CDR3 length: 14; clone size: NA; J gene: TRBJ1-2; D gene: NA; CDR3 protein: CASSAQGSHRGYTF; CDR3 DNA: TGTGCCAGCAGCGCCCAGGGTTCCCACCGTGGCTACACCTTC
V gene: TRBV7-9; CDR3 length: 13; clone size: NA; J gene: TRBJ1-1; D gene: NA; CDR3 protein: CASSFGGNTEAFF; CDR3 DNA: TGTGCCAGCAGCTTCGGAGGGAACACTGAAGCTTTCTTT
V gene: TRBV5-1; CDR3 length: 15; clone size: NA; J gene: TRBJ1-3; D gene: TRBD1; CDR3 protein: CASSLEGAGGNTIYF; CDR3 DNA: TGCGCCAGCAGCTTGGAGGGGGCCGGTGGAAACACCATATATTTT
V gene: TRBV9; CDR3 length: 13; clone size: few; J gene: TRBJ1-3; D gene: NA; CDR3 protein: CASSVLSGNTIYF; CDR3 DNA: TGTGCCAGCAGCGTACTCTCTGGAAACACCATATATTTT
V gene: TRBV15; CDR3 length: 18; clone size: NA; J gene: TRBJ2-5; D gene: TRBD1; CDR3 protein: CATSRDLGRDRVRETQYF; CDR3 DNA: TGTGCCACCAGCAGAGACCTAGGTCGGGACAGAGTTCGAGAGACCCAGTACTTC
V gene: TRBV19; CDR3 length: 15; clone size: NA; J gene: TRBJ2-1; D gene: TRBD2; CDR3 protein: CASSIGGTRGEEQFF; CDR3 DNA: TGTGCCAGTAGTATAGGGGGGACTAGGGGGGAGGAGCAGTTCTTC
V gene: TRBV10-3; CDR3 length: 12; clone size: NA; J gene: TRBJ1-2; D gene: TRBD1; CDR3 protein: CATADRVSGYTF; CDR3 DNA: TGTGCCACAGCCGACAGGGTCTCTGGCTACACCTTC
V gene: TRBV19; CDR3 length: 16; clone size: NA; J gene: TRBJ2-2; D gene: NA; CDR3 protein: CASSIGGLTNTGELFF; CDR3 DNA: TGTGCCAGTAGTATTGGGGGACTGACAAACACCGGGGAGCTGTTTTTT
V gene: TRBV7-6; CDR3 length: 13; clone size: few; J gene: TRBJ2-1; D gene: TRBD1; CDR3 protein: CASTAGGYNEQFF; CDR3 DNA: TGTGCCAGCACGGCAGGGGGTTACAATGAGCAGTTCTTC
V gene: TRBV18; CDR3 length: 14; clone size: NA; J gene: TRBJ2-5; D gene: TRBD2; CDR3 protein: CASSRLAGRETQYF; CDR3 DNA: TGTGCCAGCTCACGACTAGCGGGGAGAGAGACCCAGTACTTC
V gene: TRBV5-1; CDR3 length: 15; clone size: NA; J gene: TRBJ1-2; D gene: TRBD1; CDR3 protein: CASSGGTGSPYGYTF; CDR3 DNA: TGCGCCAGCAGCGGTGGGACAGGGTCGCCATATGGCTACACCTTC
V gene: TRBV2; CDR3 length: 14; clone size: medium-sized; J gene: TRBJ1-6; D gene: TRBD1; CDR3 protein: CASSRTGGDSPLHF; CDR3 DNA: TGTGCCAGCAGCCGGACAGGGGGCGATTCACCCCTCCACTTT